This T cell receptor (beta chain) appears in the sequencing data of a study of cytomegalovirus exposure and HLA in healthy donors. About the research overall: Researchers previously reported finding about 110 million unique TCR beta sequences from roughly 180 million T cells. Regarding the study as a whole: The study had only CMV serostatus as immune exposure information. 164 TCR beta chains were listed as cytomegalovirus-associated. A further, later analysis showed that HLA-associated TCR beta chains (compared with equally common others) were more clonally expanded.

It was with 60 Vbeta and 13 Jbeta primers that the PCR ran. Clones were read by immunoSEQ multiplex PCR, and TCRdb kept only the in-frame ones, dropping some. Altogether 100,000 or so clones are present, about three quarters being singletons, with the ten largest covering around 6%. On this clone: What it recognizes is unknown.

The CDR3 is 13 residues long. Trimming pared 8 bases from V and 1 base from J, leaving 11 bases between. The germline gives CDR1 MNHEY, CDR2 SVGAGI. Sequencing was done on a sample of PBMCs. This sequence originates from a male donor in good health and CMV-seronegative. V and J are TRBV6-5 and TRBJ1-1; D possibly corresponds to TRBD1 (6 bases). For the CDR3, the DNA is TGTGCCAGCCTCGGACAGACGAACACTGAAGCTTTCTTT. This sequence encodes CASLGQTNTEAFF.